The 26 T cell receptor beta chains given below trace back to one sample, sequenced in a study of T cells after yellow fever vaccination. TCRdb fed the 5' RACE reads into MiXCR, producing one record per CDR3 protein. The repertoire includes around 360,000 distinct CDR3 sequences, roughly 12% of them detected once, and roughly 18% sits in the top ten. The input for sequencing was PBMCs, taken on the day of the first yellow fever vaccination. The receptors derive from a man aged 18 to 30 who received the YFV17D yellow fever vaccine.

J is TRBJ2-5 and V is TRBV3-1; D possibly matches TRBD1 or TRBD2 (5 bases each). Germline CDR1 LGHDT, CDR2 YNNKEL (reference sequence). Trimming removed 1 base from V and 6 bases from J, with 15 bases in between. This CDR3 comprises 15 residues. The CDR3 sequence is CASSQAGARAQTQYF. In DNA form, the CDR3 reads TGTGCCAGCAGCCAAGCCGGGGCCAGGGCCCAGACCCAGTACTTC.

The sample holds many counts of this clonotype. The chain combines TRBV7-9 with TRBJ1-4; D not resolved. The CDR3 extends over 12 amino acids. The germline gives CDR1 SEHNR, CDR2 FQNEAQ (reference sequence). Between the trimmed V and J ends, which lost 4 bases and 7 bases, there was a span of 7 bases. In DNA form, the CDR3 reads TGTGCCAGCAGCTCTAGTGGTGAAAAACTGTTTTTT. Amino acids: CASSSSGEKLFF.

This chain connects TRBV20-1 to TRBJ2-7; D may be TRBD1 or TRBD2 (5 bases each). V was trimmed by 4 bases and J by 7 bases, leaving 17 bases between them. CDR1 DFQATT and CDR2 SNEGSKA come from the germline V gene (reference sequence). The CDR3 runs to 13 residues. The CDR3, as DNA: TGCAGTGCTATCGGGACCCCAGTTTCTGAGCAGTACTTC. Encoded protein: CSAIGTPVSEQYF.

V is TRBV12-3 or TRBV12-4 and J is TRBJ2-1, with TRBD2 matching over 11 bases. The CDR3 runs 17 residues. The V gene end was trimmed by 6 bases and the J gene end by 4 bases; junction bases not matched to a gene: 11. The CDR3 DNA follows: TGTGCCAGCAGCCGTTCCCCGGGACTAGCGGTTTACAATGAGCAGTTCTTC. Its protein is CASSRSPGLAVYNEQFF.

This clonotype was observed a few times. V and J are TRBV7-9 and TRBJ2-7; D may be TRBD1 or TRBD2 (6 bases each). CDR3 size: 13 residues. CDR1 and CDR2 from the germline V gene are SEHNR and FQNEAQ (reference sequence). V dropped 6 bases and J dropped 2 bases, with 11 bases sitting between them. The CDR3 is CASRAGGAYEQYF. The CDR3 bases are TGTGCCAGCAGGGCCGGGGGCGCCTACGAGCAGTACTTC.

This chain uses TRBV7-3 with TRBJ2-3; D unclear. V lost 2 bases and J lost 2, with 11 bases in between. This CDR3 region has 15 residues. Germline CDR1 and CDR2: SGHTA and FQGTGA. The CDR3: CASSLLSEPTDTQYF. The DNA for the CDR3 is TGTGCCAGCAGCTTACTGTCCGAACCCACAGATACGCAGTATTTT.

The V gene is TRBV7-2, the J gene TRBJ1-1; D perhaps matches TRBD1 (5 bases). Germline lookup yields CDR1 SGHTA and CDR2 FQGNSA. The CDR3 loop spans 13 amino acids. Trimming left V 1 base short and J 12 bases short, with 15 bases between. CDR3 bases: TGTGCCAGCAGCTTAGACGGGGCTCTGGAGACTTTCTTT. Its protein is CASSLDGALETFF.

This clonotype was seen more than once but under ten times. This chain connects TRBV24-1 to TRBJ2-3; tentative D call: TRBD2 (5 bases). The V and J ends lost 10 bases and 3 bases respectively, with 13 bases between them. The germline V gene has CDR1 KGHDR and CDR2 SFDVKD. The CDR3 loop spans 13 amino acids. This CDR3 reads CATSSGLTDTQYF. CDR3 nucleotide sequence: TGTGCCACTAGCAGCGGTCTGACAGATACGCAGTATTTT.

This clonotype has a count of ten or more. This sequence joins TRBV12-3 or TRBV12-4 and TRBJ2-1; D is possibly TRBD2 (7 bases). V was clipped by 5 bases and J by 9 bases, with 17 bases between them. CDR3 size: 14 residues. CDR3 sequence: CASSPQAGAGEQFF. CDR3 coding DNA: TGTGCCAGCAGTCCGCAGGCGGGGGCTGGTGAGCAGTTCTTC.

The V call is TRBV9, the J call TRBJ2-5; 8 nucleotides match TRBD2. J gave up 6 bases and V 3 bases, and 7 bases lay outside the gene matches. This CDR3 comprises 14 residues. Germline CDR1 reads SGDLS; CDR2 reads YYNGEE. CDR3 region: CASSAPGGYKTQYF. CDR3 coding DNA: TGTGCCAGCAGCGCCCCGGGGGGGTATAAGACCCAGTACTTC. Looking up the rest from reference TRBV9 and TRBJ2-5 gives the full variable domain: DSGVTQTPKHLITATGQRVTLRCSPRSGDLSVYWYQQSLDQGLQFLIQYYNGEERAKGNILERFSAQQFPDLHSELNLSSLELGDSALYFCASSAPGGYKTQYFGPGTRLLVL.

The sample holds many counts of this clonotype. V is TRBV18 and J is TRBJ1-2; 8 bases agree with TRBD1. The trim removed 3 bases at V and 4 bases at J, leaving 7 bases unmatched. The length of the CDR3 is 15 residues. Germline CDR1 KGHSH, CDR2 LQKENI. CDR3 sequence: CASSPTGAYSYGYTF. The CDR3 DNA is TGTGCCAGCTCACCGACAGGGGCCTATAGCTATGGCTACACCTTC.

The chain joins TRBV7-2 to TRBJ1-5; no clear D gene. The germline V gene has CDR1 SGHTA and CDR2 FQGNSA. This CDR3 region has 13 residues. Between the trimmed V and J ends, which lost 3 bases and 7 bases, there was a span of 10 bases. CDR3 region: CASSFDSGQPQHF. In DNA, the CDR3 is TGTGCCAGCAGCTTCGACTCCGGGCAGCCCCAGCATTTT.

The chain carries TRBV24-1 and TRBJ1-6, with a weak D call TRBD1 (5 bases). The V and J ends lost 5 bases and 5 bases respectively, with 9 bases between them. CDR1 KGHDR and CDR2 SFDVKD come from the germline V gene. The CDR3 totals 14 residues. The CDR3 here is CATSVARDNSPLHF. The CDR3, as DNA: TGTGCCACCAGTGTTGCCAGGGATAATTCACCCCTCCACTTT.

This clonotype occurred a few times. The chain employs TRBV12-3 or TRBV12-4 and TRBJ1-1; the match to TRBD1 covers 9 bases. With V trimmed by 6 bases and J by 1 base, 3 bases remained unmatched. The CDR3 totals 14 residues. CDR3 sequence: CASRETGGNTEAFF. DNA for the CDR3: TGTGCCAGCAGGGAGACAGGGGGGAACACTGAAGCTTTCTTT.

The chain couples TRBV20-1 to TRBJ1-4, with D uncertain. The CDR3 length is 12 residues. Germline loops: CDR1 DFQATT, CDR2 SNEGSKA (reference sequence). V was cut by 1 base and J by 5 bases, with 5 bases left in between. The CDR3 is CSARVGNEKLFF. DNA for the CDR3: TGCAGTGCTAGAGTTGGAAATGAAAAACTGTTTTTT.

The chain uses TRBV3-1 and TRBJ2-7, with D uncertain. Germline CDR1 and CDR2: LGHDT and YNNKEL (reference sequence). CDR3 size: 14 residues. Trimming shortened V by 4 bases and J by 4 bases, and 14 bases separated the two germline ends. The CDR3 protein is CASSRSPTLYEQYF. The CDR3, as DNA: TGTGCCAGCAGCCGATCACCTACTTTGTACGAGCAGTACTTC.

This clonotype was seen only a few times. V is TRBV3-1 and J is TRBJ1-2; D gene uncertain. The germline gives CDR1 LGHDT, CDR2 YNNKEL (reference sequence). This CDR3 has 14 amino acids. Trimming took 1 base from V and 3 from J, leaving 9 bases between them. The CDR3 DNA follows: TGTGCCAGCAGCCAAGGAGAAGGCTACTATGGCTACACCTTC. This sequence encodes CASSQGEGYYGYTF.

The chain uses TRBV19 and TRBJ1-5; 8 bases are shared with TRBD1. The CDR3 has 12 residues. Germline values: CDR1 LNHDA, CDR2 SQIVND (reference sequence). Unmatched junction bases numbered 9, after V lost 4 bases and J lost 16 bases. For the CDR3, the DNA is TGTGCCAGTAGTACCAGGACAGGGAAAGGACATTTT. Protein: CASSTRTGKGHF.

The gene calls are TRBV5-1 and TRBJ2-3, with 7 bases matching TRBD2. With 4 bases clipped from V and 2 bases from J, the junction kept 7 bases outside the gene matches. CDR1 and CDR2 (germline): SGHRS, YFSETQ. The CDR3 covers 15 residues. DNA for the CDR3: TGCGCCAGCAGCGGGTTAGCGGGTTCCACAGATACGCAGTATTTT. Protein sequence: CASSGLAGSTDTQYF.

The rearrangement joins TRBV10-3 to TRBJ2-5; tentative D call: TRBD1 (5 bases). V was clipped by 0 bases and J by 0 bases, with 8 bases between them. Looked up from germline, CDR1 is ENHRY and CDR2 is SYGVKD. CDR3 length: 15 residues. The CDR3 sequence: CAISESRQNQETQYF. As DNA, the CDR3 is TGTGCCATCAGTGAGTCAAGACAGAACCAAGAGACCCAGTACTTC.

This clonotype was counted many times. The CDR3 sequence: CASSQGVGETQYF. CDR3 DNA: TGTGCCAGCAGCCAAGGGGTTGGAGAGACCCAGTACTTC. The V gene is TRBV3-1, the J gene TRBJ2-5; unclear D gene. Trimming pared 1 base from V and 4 bases from J, leaving 7 bases between. Germline assignment: CDR1 LGHDT and CDR2 YNNKEL (reference sequence). This CDR3 contains 13 residues.

The chain uses TRBV29-1 and TRBJ2-7; TRBD1 is a possible D gene (5 bases). The CDR3 spans 13 residues. CDR1 is SQVTM and CDR2 is ANQGSEA in the germline V gene. Trimming took 8 bases from V and 0 from J, leaving 14 bases between them. CDR3 in DNA: TGCAGCATAAGACAGACAAGCTCCTACGAGCAGTACTTC. It translates to CSIRQTSSYEQYF.

The rearrangement joins TRBV7-2 to TRBJ1-5; D perhaps matches TRBD1 (5 bases). The CDR3 length is 15 residues. Germline values: CDR1 SGHTA, CDR2 FQGNSA. V lost 3 bases, J lost 5 bases, and 14 bases lay in between. In nucleotides, the CDR3 is TGTGCCAGCAGCTTGTCTTATGGGGGGGATCAGCCCCAGCATTTT. This codes for CASSLSYGGDQPQHF.

This clonotype was observed at least ten times. The chain is built from TRBV12-3 or TRBV12-4 and TRBJ2-1, with D possibly matching TRBD2 (6 bases). Trimming pared 4 bases from V and 0 bases from J, leaving 13 bases between. The CDR3 loop spans 16 amino acids. For the CDR3, the DNA is TGTGCCAGCAGTTCTCCGGGGGTGAGCTCCTACAATGAGCAGTTCTTC. It specifies CASSSPGVSSYNEQFF.

This clonotype came up a few times. The gene calls are TRBV12-5 and TRBJ1-1; D gene uncertain. V gave up 0 bases and J gave up 3 bases, with 5 bases separating them. This CDR3 contains 13 residues. Germline V gene sequence: CDR1 LGHNT, CDR2 FRNRAP. DNA of the CDR3: TGTGCTAGTGGTTTGGTAAGGTACACTGAAGCTTTCTTT. Its protein is CASGLVRYTEAFF.

This clonotype has only a few counts. The V gene is TRBV7-2, the J gene TRBJ1-1; 7 bases are shared with TRBD1. Germline loops: CDR1 SGHTA, CDR2 FQGNSA. The V and J ends lost 2 bases and 11 bases, in that order; junction bases with no gene match: 11. The CDR3 is 14 residues long. The CDR3 region is CASSLPGTVVGAFF. CDR3 coding DNA: TGTGCCAGCAGCTTACCCGGGACAGTGGTTGGGGCTTTCTTT.